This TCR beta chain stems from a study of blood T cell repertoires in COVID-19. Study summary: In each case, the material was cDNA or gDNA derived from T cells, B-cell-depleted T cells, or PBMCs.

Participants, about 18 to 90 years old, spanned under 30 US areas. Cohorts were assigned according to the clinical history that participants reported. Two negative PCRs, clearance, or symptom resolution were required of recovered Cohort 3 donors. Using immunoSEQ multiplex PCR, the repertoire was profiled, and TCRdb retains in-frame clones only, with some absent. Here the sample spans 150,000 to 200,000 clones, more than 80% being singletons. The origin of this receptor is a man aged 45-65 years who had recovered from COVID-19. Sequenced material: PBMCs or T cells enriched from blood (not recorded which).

CDR3 bases: TGTGCCAGCGCAGAGGTTCCCCAGGGGCGCAACGAGCAGTACTTC. Its protein product is CASAEVPQGRNEQYF. J is TRBJ2-7 and V is TRBV19; D possibly corresponds to TRBD1 (6 bases). The CDR3 has 15 amino acids. Trimming left V 9 bases short and J 5 bases short, with 23 bases between. Germline CDR1 LNHDA, CDR2 SQIVND (reference sequence). Full variable domain (outside the CDR3, taken from reference TRBV19 and TRBJ2-7): DGGITQSPKYLFRKEGQNVTLSCEQNLNHDAMYWYRQDPGQGLRLIYYSQIVNDFQKGDIAEGYSVSREKKESFPLTVTSAQKNPTAFYLCASAEVPQGRNEQYFGPGTRLTVT.